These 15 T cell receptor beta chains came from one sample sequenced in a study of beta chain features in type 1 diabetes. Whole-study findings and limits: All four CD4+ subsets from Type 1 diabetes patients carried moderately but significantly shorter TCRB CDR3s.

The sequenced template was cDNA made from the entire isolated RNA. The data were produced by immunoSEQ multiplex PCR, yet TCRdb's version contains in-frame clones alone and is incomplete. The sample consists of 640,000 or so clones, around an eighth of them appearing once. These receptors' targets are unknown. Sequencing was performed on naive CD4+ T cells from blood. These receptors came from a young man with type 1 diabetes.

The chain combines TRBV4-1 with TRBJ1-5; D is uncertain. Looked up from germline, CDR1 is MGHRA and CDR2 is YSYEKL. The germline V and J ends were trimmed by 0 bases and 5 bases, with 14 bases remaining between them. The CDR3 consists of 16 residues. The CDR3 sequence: CASSQDPGGSDQPQHF. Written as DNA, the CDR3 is TGCGCCAGCAGCCAAGATCCTGGAGGGTCGGATCAGCCCCAGCATTTT.

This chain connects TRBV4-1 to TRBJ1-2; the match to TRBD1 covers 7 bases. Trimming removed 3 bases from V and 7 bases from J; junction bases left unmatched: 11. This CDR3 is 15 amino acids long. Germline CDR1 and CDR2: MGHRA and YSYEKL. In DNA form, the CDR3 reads TGCGCCAGCAGCCATCCAGTGACAGGGTTTGCTGGCTACACCTTC. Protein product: CASSHPVTGFAGYTF.

CDR3 nucleotides: TGTGCCAGCAGCTTTGGCGAACACTATGGCTACACCTTC. Translation gives CASSFGEHYGYTF. The genes are TRBV7-2 and TRBJ1-2; unclear D gene. The CDR3 totals 13 residues. Between the trimmed V and J ends, which lost 3 bases and 3 bases, there was a span of 8 bases. CDR1 is SGHTA, CDR2 FQGNSA, per germline.

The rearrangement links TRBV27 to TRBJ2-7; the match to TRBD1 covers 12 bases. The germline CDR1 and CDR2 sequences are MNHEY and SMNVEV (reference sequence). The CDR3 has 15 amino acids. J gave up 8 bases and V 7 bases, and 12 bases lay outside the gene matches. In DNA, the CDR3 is TGTGCCAGCACCCCCCGGGAGGGACAGGGGGCTAAGCAGTACTTC. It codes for CASTPREGQGAKQYF.

The DNA for the CDR3 is TGTGCCACCCTCGGGCCGAATCGGAGCAATCAGCCCCAGCATTTT. This sequence encodes CATLGPNRSNQPQHF. V usage is TRBV19 and J usage is TRBJ1-5; D unclear. CDR3 size: 15 residues. V was cut by 10 bases and J by 1 base, with 17 bases left in between. Germline lookup yields CDR1 LNHDA and CDR2 SQIVND (reference sequence).

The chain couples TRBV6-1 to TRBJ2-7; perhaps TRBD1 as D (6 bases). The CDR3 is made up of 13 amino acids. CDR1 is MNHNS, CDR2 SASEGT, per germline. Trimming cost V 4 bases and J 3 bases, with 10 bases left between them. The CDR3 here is CASSGTVLYEQYF. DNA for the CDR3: TGTGCCAGCAGTGGGACAGTGCTCTACGAGCAGTACTTC.

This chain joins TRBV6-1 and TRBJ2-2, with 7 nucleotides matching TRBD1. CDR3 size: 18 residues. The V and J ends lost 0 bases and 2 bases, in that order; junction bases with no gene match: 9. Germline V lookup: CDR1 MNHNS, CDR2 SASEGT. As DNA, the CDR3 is TGTGCCAGCAGTGAAGCGCATTCGGGACAGATAAACACCGGGGAGCTGTTTTTT. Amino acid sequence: CASSEAHSGQINTGELFF.

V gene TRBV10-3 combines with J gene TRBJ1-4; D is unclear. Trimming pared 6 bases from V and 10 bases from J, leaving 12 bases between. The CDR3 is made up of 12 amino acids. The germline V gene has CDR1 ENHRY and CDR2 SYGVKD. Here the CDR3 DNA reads TGTGCCATCAGCGCCCTCGGCCTAAAACTGTTTTTT. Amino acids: CAISALGLKLFF.

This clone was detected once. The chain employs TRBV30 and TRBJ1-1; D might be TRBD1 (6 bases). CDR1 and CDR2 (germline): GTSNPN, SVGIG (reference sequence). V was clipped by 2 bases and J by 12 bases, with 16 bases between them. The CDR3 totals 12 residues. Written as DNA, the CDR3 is TGTGCCTGGAGTAGGGGGACGTCACACACTTTCTTT. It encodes CAWSRGTSHTFF.

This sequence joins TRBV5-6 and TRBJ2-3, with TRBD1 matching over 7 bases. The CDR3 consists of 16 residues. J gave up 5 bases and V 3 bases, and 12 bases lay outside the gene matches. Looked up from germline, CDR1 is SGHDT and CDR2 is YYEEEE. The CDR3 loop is CASSSRTTGVGDTQYF. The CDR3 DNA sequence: TGTGCCAGCAGCTCACGAACAACAGGGGTTGGAGATACGCAGTATTTT.

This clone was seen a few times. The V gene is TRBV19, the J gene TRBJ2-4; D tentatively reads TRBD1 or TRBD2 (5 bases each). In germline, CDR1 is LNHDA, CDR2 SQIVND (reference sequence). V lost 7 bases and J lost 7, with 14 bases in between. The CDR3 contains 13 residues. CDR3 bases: TGTGCCAGTACCGACGGGGCTTCCAACATTCAGTACTTC. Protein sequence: CASTDGASNIQYF. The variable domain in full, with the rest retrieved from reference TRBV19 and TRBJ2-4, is DGGITQSPKYLFRKEGQNVTLSCEQNLNHDAMYWYRQDPGQGLRLIYYSQIVNDFQKGDIAEGYSVSREKKESFPLTVTSAQKNPTAFYLCASTDGASNIQYFGAGTRLSVL.

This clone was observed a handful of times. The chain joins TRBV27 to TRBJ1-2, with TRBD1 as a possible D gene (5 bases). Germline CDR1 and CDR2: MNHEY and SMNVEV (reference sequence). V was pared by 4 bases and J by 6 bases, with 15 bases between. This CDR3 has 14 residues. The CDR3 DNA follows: TGTGCCAGCAGTTCAAGGGGCGCCGGGGATGGCTACACCTTC. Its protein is CASSSRGAGDGYTF.

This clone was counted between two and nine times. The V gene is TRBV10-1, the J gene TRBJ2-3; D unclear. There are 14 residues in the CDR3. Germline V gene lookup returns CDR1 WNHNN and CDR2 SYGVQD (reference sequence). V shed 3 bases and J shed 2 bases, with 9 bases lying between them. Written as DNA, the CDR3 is TGCGCCAGCAGTGAAGGGCAGCTCACAGATACGCAGTATTTT. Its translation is CASSEGQLTDTQYF.

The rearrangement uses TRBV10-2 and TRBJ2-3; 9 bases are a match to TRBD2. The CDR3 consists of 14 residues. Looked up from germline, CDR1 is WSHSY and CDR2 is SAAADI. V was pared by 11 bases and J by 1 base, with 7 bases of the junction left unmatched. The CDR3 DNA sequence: TGCGCCTCCACAGCGGGGGGTCGCACAGATACGCAGTATTTT. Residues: CASTAGGRTDTQYF.

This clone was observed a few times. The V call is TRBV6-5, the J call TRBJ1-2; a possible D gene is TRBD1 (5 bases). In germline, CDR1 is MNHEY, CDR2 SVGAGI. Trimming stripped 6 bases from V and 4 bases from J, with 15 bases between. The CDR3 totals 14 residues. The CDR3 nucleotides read TGTGCCAGCAGCCCGGGGGACGCATTCTATGGCTACACCTTC. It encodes CASSPGDAFYGYTF.